The TCR beta chain described here comes from a study of T cells in Graves' hyperthyroidism and ophthalmopathy. The V end was cut by 2 bases, the J end by 7 bases, with 8 bases between. Germline V gene sequence: CDR1 MDHEN, CDR2 SYDVKM. The CDR3 contains 12 residues. RNA transcripts provided the source from which TCR beta CDR3 regions were amplified. TCR CDR3 underwent first-round RT-PCR with the HTBI primer set. TCRdb called the multiplex PCR reads again in MiXCR, with one record for every CDR3 protein. The sample lists some 620,000 distinct CDR3 sequences, about 16% occurring once. This clonotype was recorded at least ten times.

The chain employs TRBV28 and TRBJ1-1; TRBD1 might be the D (6 bases). Sequencing was carried out using blood. The sequence was collected from a woman in her 30s with Graves' hyperthyroidism. CDR3 region: CASSLRGNEAFF. In DNA form, the CDR3 reads TGTGCCAGCAGTTTAAGGGGGAATGAAGCTTTCTTT.